Listed below are T cell receptor beta chains from one sample, sequenced in a study. Data came from immunoSEQ multiplex PCR; TCRdb stores just in-frame clones and leaves some out. This sample has some 70,000 clones, with just over 90% found just once. The specimen sequenced was PBMCs. These receptors all stem from a man aged 35 to 55 with rheumatoid arthritis. Each CDR3 is given with its conserved first and last residue. The D gene is left open where the match is weak. Only some rows state a clone size, as once, few, many or a class for expanded clones.

-	-	TRBV7-9	TRBJ1-6	CASSLDSVQGGSPLHF	TGTGCCAGCAGCTTAGATTCTGTACAGGGTGGTTCACCCCTCCACTTT
-	-	TRBV19	TRBJ1-2	CASSERDTGLGNGYTF	TGTGCCAGTAGTGAGCGGGACACGGGCCTGGGGAATGGCTACACCTTC
TRBD1	-	TRBV29-1	TRBJ2-7	CSVEGDRGKGDEQYF	TGCAGCGTTGAAGGGGACAGGGGGAAAGGGGACGAGCAGTACTTC
-	-	TRBV20-1	TRBJ2-7	CSARGTYEQYF	TGCAGTGCTAGAGGAACCTACGAGCAGTACTTC
-	-	TRBV6-4	TRBJ1-6	CASSASGYNSPLHF	TGTGCCAGCAGTGCATCAGGGTATAATTCACCCCTCCACTTT
-	-	TRBV5-1	TRBJ1-3	CASSLKFTGSGNTIYF	TGCGCCAGCAGCTTGAAGTTCACGGGATCTGGAAACACCATATATTTT
-	-	TRBV18	TRBJ1-4	CASSRELNEKLFF	TGTGCCAGCTCCCGGGAACTTAATGAAAAACTGTTTTTT
-	-	TRBV11-3	TRBJ2-1	CASSFGSGSYNEQFF	TGTGCCAGCAGCTTCGGTAGCGGCTCCTACAATGAGCAGTTCTTC
TRBD1	-	TRBV19	TRBJ2-1	CASSMDRSSYNEQFF	TGTGCCAGTAGTATGGACAGGAGCTCCTACAATGAGCAGTTCTTC
-	-	TRBV18	TRBJ2-7	CASSPDGNYEQYF	TGTGCCAGCTCGCCTGACGGTAACTACGAGCAGTACTTC
TRBD2	few	TRBV2	TRBJ2-7	CASSEVRLAAYEQYF	TGTGCCAGCAGTGAAGTACGGCTAGCGGCCTACGAGCAGTACTTC
-	-	TRBV19	TRBJ1-1	CASSPRGGAHKAFF	TGTGCCAGTAGTCCAAGGGGAGGGGCGCATAAAGCTTTCTTT
-	-	TRBV6-5	TRBJ2-1	CASSYRGHSSYNEQFF	TGTGCCAGCAGTTACCGAGGACACAGCTCCTACAATGAGCAGTTCTTC
TRBD1	few	TRBV6-5	TRBJ1-1	CASSRDRNTEAFF	TGTGCCAGCAGTCGGGACAGGAACACTGAAGCTTTCTTT
-	-	TRBV7-3	TRBJ2-7	CASSLKAGQGSEQYF	TGTGCCAGCAGCTTAAAGGCGGGGCAGGGTTCCGAGCAGTACTTC
-	-	TRBV6-6	TRBJ1-1	CASRQIGTLNTEAFF	TGTGCCAGCAGACAGATCGGGACACTGAACACTGAAGCTTTCTTT
TRBD1	-	TRBV18	TRBJ2-1	CASSRTGLTYNEQFF	TGTGCCAGCTCTCGGACAGGGTTAACTTACAATGAGCAGTTCTTC
TRBD1	-	TRBV19	TRBJ2-7	CASSIEGTGGSYEQYF	TGTGCCAGTAGTATAGAGGGGACAGGGGGATCCTACGAGCAGTACTTC
-	-	TRBV4-3	TRBJ2-3	CASSQDDRPTDTQYF	TGCGCCAGCAGCCAAGACGACCGTCCCACAGATACGCAGTATTTT
-	-	TRBV6-5	TRBJ2-4	CASSRQGAKNIQYF	TGTGCCAGCAGTCGCCAGGGGGCCAAAAACATTCAGTACTTC
TRBD1	once	TRBV27	TRBJ2-7	CASSLTTGAADHEQYF	TGTGCCAGCAGTTTAACCACAGGGGCCGCAGACCACGAGCAGTACTTC
-	-	TRBV4-2	TRBJ1-1	CASSETGLWAEAFF	TGTGCCAGCAGCGAGACAGGCCTCTGGGCTGAAGCTTTCTTT
-	-	TRBV30	TRBJ1-5	CAWSRGASNQPQHF	TGTGCCTGGAGTAGGGGGGCGAGCAATCAGCCCCAGCATTTT
-	once	TRBV25-1	TRBJ2-1	CASSDYTGQNNEQFF	TGTGCCAGCAGTGATTATACCGGACAAAACAATGAGCAGTTCTTC
-	-	TRBV2	TRBJ2-1	CASSRDLQFF	TGTGCCAGCTCTCGGGACTTGCAGTTCTTC
TRBD1	-	TRBV2	TRBJ1-1	CASSVQGGTEAFF	TGTGCCAGCAGTGTTCAGGGGGGCACTGAAGCTTTCTTT
-	-	TRBV5-4	TRBJ1-1	CASSANKGLMNTEAFF	TGTGCCAGCAGCGCTAATAAGGGGCTTATGAACACTGAAGCTTTCTTT
-	-	TRBV5-1	TRBJ1-4	CASSPRDGFSELFF	TGCGCCAGCAGCCCCCGGGACGGATTTTCGGAACTGTTTTTT
-	-	TRBV7-2	TRBJ1-3	CASSFLGGNTIYF	TGTGCCAGCAGCTTCTTGGGTGGAAACACCATATATTTT
-	-	TRBV7-7	TRBJ2-7	CASSRGLGTPYEQYF	TGTGCTAGCAGCCGAGGCTTGGGGACACCTTACGAGCAGTACTTC
-	-	TRBV6-1	TRBJ1-6	CASRGGPRGGNSPLHF	TGTGCCAGCCGTGGAGGCCCTAGGGGGGGTAATTCACCCCTCCACTTT